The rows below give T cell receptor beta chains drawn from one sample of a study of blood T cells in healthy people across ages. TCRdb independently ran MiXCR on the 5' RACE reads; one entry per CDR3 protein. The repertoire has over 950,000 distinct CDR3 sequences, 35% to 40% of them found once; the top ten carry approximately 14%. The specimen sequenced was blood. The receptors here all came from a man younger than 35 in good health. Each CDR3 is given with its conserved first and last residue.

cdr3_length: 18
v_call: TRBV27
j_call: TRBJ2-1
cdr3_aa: CASSLWTSGGAKYNEQFF

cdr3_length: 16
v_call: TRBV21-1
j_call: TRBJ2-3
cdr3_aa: CASSNPTAADTDTQYF

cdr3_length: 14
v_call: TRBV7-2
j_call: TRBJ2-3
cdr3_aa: CASSRDFSVYTQYF

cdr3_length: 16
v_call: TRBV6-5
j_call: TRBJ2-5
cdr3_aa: CASRRQGGTYQETQYF

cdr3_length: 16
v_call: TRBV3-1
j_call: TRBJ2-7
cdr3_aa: CASSHLTRDRTYEQYF

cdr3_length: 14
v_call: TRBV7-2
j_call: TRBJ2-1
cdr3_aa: CASSSGGFYNEQFF

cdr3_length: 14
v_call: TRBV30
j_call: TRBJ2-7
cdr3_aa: CAWSRILAGYEQYF

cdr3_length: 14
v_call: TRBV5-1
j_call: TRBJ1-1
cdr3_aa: CASSFEGVDTEAFF

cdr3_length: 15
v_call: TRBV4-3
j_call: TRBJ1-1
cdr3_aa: CASSQDRGQNTEAFF

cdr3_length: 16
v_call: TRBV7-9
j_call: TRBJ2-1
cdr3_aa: CASSLEAGPDRYEQFF

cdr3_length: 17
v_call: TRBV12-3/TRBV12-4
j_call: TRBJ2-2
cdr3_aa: CASSPAGTSLNTGELFF